This is a list of T cell receptor beta chains from one sample in a study of T-cell reconstitution after alpha-beta-depleted transplantation in children. Via MiXCR, TCRdb re-called the PCR reads, giving one row per CDR3 protein. The profile shows some 600,000 distinct CDR3 sequences, about 15% of them singletons. The sequencing used PBMCs from the stem cell graft donor, collected from the stem cell graft. The origin of the receptors is a human donor who donated a stem cell graft to a child with acute myeloid leukemia. Each CDR3 is given with its conserved first and last residue. D genes are given only for firm matches. Clone size is shown for a subset of rows, as once, few, many or a class of expanded clone.

d_gene: TRBD1; j_gene: TRBJ1-2; v_gene: TRBV5-5; abundance: many; CDR3aa: CASSDRVANYGYTF; CDR3nt: TGTGCCAGCAGCGACAGGGTAGCTAACTATGGCTACACCTTC
d_gene: .; j_gene: TRBJ2-5; v_gene: TRBV12-3/TRBV12-4; abundance: .; CDR3aa: CASSPRGGEQETQYF; CDR3nt: TGTGCCAGCAGTCCCCGAGGCGGGGAGCAAGAGACCCAGTACTTC
d_gene: .; j_gene: TRBJ2-1; v_gene: TRBV20-1; abundance: many; CDR3aa: CSARDKEGPSYNEQFF; CDR3nt: TGCAGTGCTAGAGATAAGGAGGGGCCCTCCTACAATGAGCAGTTCTTC
d_gene: TRBD1; j_gene: TRBJ1-5; v_gene: TRBV6-1; abundance: many; CDR3aa: CAILPWDRVPSQPQHF; CDR3nt: TGTGCCATCCTTCCGTGGGACAGGGTCCCTTCTCAGCCCCAGCATTTT
d_gene: TRBD1; j_gene: TRBJ1-4; v_gene: TRBV6-5; abundance: .; CDR3aa: CASSSRTGGEKLFF; CDR3nt: TGTGCCAGCAGTTCCAGGACAGGGGGTGAAAAACTGTTTTTT
d_gene: .; j_gene: TRBJ2-3; v_gene: TRBV6-5; abundance: many; CDR3aa: CASSYIAGTDTQYF; CDR3nt: TGTGCCAGCAGTTATATAGCGGGCACAGATACGCAGTATTTT
d_gene: .; j_gene: TRBJ1-3; v_gene: TRBV7-2; abundance: many; CDR3aa: CASSLAGGGSGNTIYF; CDR3nt: TGTGCCAGCAGCTTAGCCGGTGGGGGCTCTGGAAACACCATATATTTT
d_gene: TRBD1; j_gene: TRBJ1-2; v_gene: TRBV7-8; abundance: few; CDR3aa: CASSQGRGRSNYGYTF; CDR3nt: TGTGCCAGCAGCCAGGGGAGGGGGCGATCTAACTATGGCTACACCTTC
d_gene: .; j_gene: TRBJ2-3; v_gene: TRBV20-1; abundance: many; CDR3aa: CSARTGGPDTDTQYF; CDR3nt: TGCAGTGCTAGGACGGGGGGCCCGGACACAGATACGCAGTATTTT
d_gene: TRBD2; j_gene: TRBJ2-1; v_gene: TRBV29-1; abundance: many; CDR3aa: CSVEGLAGGVDNEQFF; CDR3nt: TGCAGCGTTGAGGGACTAGCGGGGGGGGTTGACAATGAGCAGTTCTTC
d_gene: .; j_gene: TRBJ1-3; v_gene: TRBV21-1; abundance: .; CDR3aa: CASTEWIPERSDSGNTIYF; CDR3nt: TGTGCCAGCACCGAGTGGATACCCGAGAGATCCGACTCTGGAAACACCATATATTTT
d_gene: .; j_gene: TRBJ1-5; v_gene: TRBV20-1; abundance: many; CDR3aa: CSASRREYSNQPQHF; CDR3nt: TGCAGTGCTAGTCGCCGGGAATATAGCAATCAGCCCCAGCATTTT
d_gene: .; j_gene: TRBJ2-2; v_gene: TRBV7-2; abundance: many; CDR3aa: CASSLVRAAGDPGELFF; CDR3nt: TGTGCCAGCAGCTTAGTAAGGGCGGCAGGGGACCCCGGGGAGCTGTTTTTT
d_gene: .; j_gene: TRBJ2-2; v_gene: TRBV5-1; abundance: few; CDR3aa: CASSLAATTGELFF; CDR3nt: TGCGCCAGCAGCTTGGCCGCAACCACCGGGGAGCTGTTTTTT
d_gene: TRBD2; j_gene: TRBJ2-5; v_gene: TRBV7-2; abundance: many; CDR3aa: CASSLAAGGRETAQYF; CDR3nt: TGTGCCAGCAGCTTAGCGGCGGGGGGAAGGGAAACGGCCCAGTACTTC
d_gene: .; j_gene: TRBJ1-1; v_gene: TRBV7-6; abundance: .; CDR3aa: CASSLWIQGPGRREDTEAFF; CDR3nt: TGTGCCAGCAGCTTATGGATACAGGGCCCTGGTCGTCGCGAGGACACTGAAGCTTTCTTT
d_gene: TRBD1; j_gene: TRBJ2-1; v_gene: TRBV6-5; abundance: many; CDR3aa: CASRPDRDRGNEQFF; CDR3nt: TGTGCCAGCAGACCGGACCGGGACAGGGGCAATGAGCAGTTCTTC
d_gene: .; j_gene: TRBJ1-4; v_gene: TRBV6-5; abundance: many; CDR3aa: CASSYDREGDSEKLFF; CDR3nt: TGTGCCAGCAGTTACGATAGAGAAGGAGACTCTGAAAAACTGTTTTTT
d_gene: .; j_gene: TRBJ1-1; v_gene: TRBV20-1; abundance: .; CDR3aa: CSAKEGGNTEAFF; CDR3nt: TGCAGTGCCAAAGAGGGGGGGAACACTGAAGCTTTCTTT
d_gene: .; j_gene: TRBJ1-1; v_gene: TRBV25-1; abundance: .; CDR3aa: CASSETTGVNTEAFF; CDR3nt: TGTGCCAGCAGTGAAACTACAGGCGTGAACACTGAAGCTTTCTTT
d_gene: .; j_gene: TRBJ2-7; v_gene: TRBV5-1; abundance: once; CDR3aa: CASSLTERPYEQYF; CDR3nt: TGCGCCAGCAGCTTGACAGAACGACCCTACGAGCAGTACTTC
d_gene: .; j_gene: TRBJ1-5; v_gene: TRBV20-1; abundance: .; CDR3aa: CSARDRPGLGSNQPQHF; CDR3nt: TGCAGTGCTAGAGACAGGCCGGGGTTAGGGAGCAATCAGCCCCAGCATTTT
d_gene: .; j_gene: TRBJ1-1; v_gene: TRBV5-5; abundance: many; CDR3aa: CASSSTRTAGNTEAFF; CDR3nt: TGTGCCAGCAGCTCCACCCGGACAGCTGGGAACACTGAAGCTTTCTTT
d_gene: .; j_gene: TRBJ2-3; v_gene: TRBV29-1; abundance: many; CDR3aa: CSVVEGGRTQYF; CDR3nt: TGCAGCGTTGTAGAGGGGGGGCGTACGCAGTATTTT
d_gene: .; j_gene: TRBJ1-2; v_gene: TRBV20-1; abundance: few; CDR3aa: CSATGGGGYTF; CDR3nt: TGCAGTGCTACGGGGGGGGGTGGCTACACCTTC
d_gene: .; j_gene: TRBJ1-3; v_gene: TRBV5-6; abundance: many; CDR3aa: CASSRPTSDTIYF; CDR3nt: TGTGCCAGCAGCCGACCTACATCCGACACCATATATTTT
d_gene: .; j_gene: TRBJ2-1; v_gene: TRBV9; abundance: many; CDR3aa: CASSGGDLGEQFF; CDR3nt: TGTGCCAGCAGCGGGGGAGACCTTGGAGAGCAGTTCTTC
d_gene: TRBD1; j_gene: TRBJ1-6; v_gene: TRBV20-1; abundance: many; CDR3aa: CSASLRGQGGYNSPLHF; CDR3nt: TGCAGTGCTAGCTTAAGAGGACAGGGGGGCTATAATTCACCCCTCCACTTT
d_gene: TRBD2; j_gene: TRBJ2-1; v_gene: TRBV7-8; abundance: .; CDR3aa: CASTASGVSYNEQFF; CDR3nt: TGTGCCAGCACCGCTAGCGGGGTATCCTACAATGAGCAGTTCTTC
d_gene: .; j_gene: TRBJ2-5; v_gene: TRBV24-1; abundance: .; CDR3aa: CATSDTRSGRLETQYF; CDR3nt: TGTGCCACCAGTGATACTAGGTCGGGACGTCTGGAGACCCAGTACTTC
d_gene: .; j_gene: TRBJ2-7; v_gene: TRBV19; abundance: many; CDR3aa: CASSIDTSRSYEQYF; CDR3nt: TGTGCCAGTAGTATAGATACCAGTAGGTCCTACGAGCAGTACTTC
d_gene: .; j_gene: TRBJ2-1; v_gene: TRBV7-9; abundance: few; CDR3aa: CASSFTAAAYNEQFF; CDR3nt: TGTGCCAGCAGCTTTACAGCGGCCGCTTACAATGAGCAGTTCTTC
d_gene: TRBD1; j_gene: TRBJ2-3; v_gene: TRBV20-1; abundance: .; CDR3aa: CSAPRGPTSTDTQYF; CDR3nt: TGCAGTGCCCCGAGGGGGCCGACTAGCACAGATACGCAGTATTTT
d_gene: TRBD1; j_gene: TRBJ2-3; v_gene: TRBV7-8; abundance: .; CDR3aa: CASSLVFRGLRDTQYF; CDR3nt: TGTGCCAGCAGCTTAGTATTCAGGGGGCTTAGAGATACGCAGTATTTT
d_gene: .; j_gene: TRBJ1-5; v_gene: TRBV20-1; abundance: many; CDR3aa: CSAKWPSNQPQHF; CDR3nt: TGCAGTGCTAAGTGGCCCAGCAATCAGCCCCAGCATTTT